This TCR beta chain was identified in a study of identical twins. Template switching added a universal primer site, and cDNA bore unique molecular identifiers. Via MiXCR, TCRdb re-called the 5' RACE reads, giving one row per CDR3 protein. The sample lists hundreds of thousands of distinct CDR3 sequences, 21% occurring once. There are 14 residues in the CDR3. The germline gives CDR1 MNHNS, CDR2 SASEGT. Trimming took off 8 bases at V and 6 bases at J, with 17 bases between the two ends. This clonotype was found a few times. These sequences were also reported in another study, on T cells expressing NK-cell markers. In that study: Sorted CD3+CD56+NKG2C+, CD3+CD56+NKG2C- and CD3+CD56-NKG2C+ T cells provided the TCR beta repertoires. With an anti-gamma-delta TCR antibody, sorting in several experiments was kept to alpha-beta TCR T cells. Clarity on HCMV specificity was lacking for the expanded NKG2C+ T cell clones.

The J gene is TRBJ2-1, the V gene TRBV6-1, with unresolved D. This receptor was taken from a woman between 18 and 29 years old in good health. Specimen: PBMCs. The CDR3 DNA sequence: TGTGCCAGCGGAGATTGGACCGGTGCCAATGAGCAGTTCTTC. As protein: CASGDWTGANEQFF.